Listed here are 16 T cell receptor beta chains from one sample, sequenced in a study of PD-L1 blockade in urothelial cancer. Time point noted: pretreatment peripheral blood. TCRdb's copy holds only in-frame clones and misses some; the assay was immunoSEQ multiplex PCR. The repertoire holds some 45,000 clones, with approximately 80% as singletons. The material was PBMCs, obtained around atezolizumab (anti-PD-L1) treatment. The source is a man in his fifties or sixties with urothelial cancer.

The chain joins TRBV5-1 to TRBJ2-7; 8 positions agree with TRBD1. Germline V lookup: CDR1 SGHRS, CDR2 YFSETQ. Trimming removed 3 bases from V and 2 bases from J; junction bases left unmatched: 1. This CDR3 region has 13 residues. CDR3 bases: TGCGCCAGCAGCTCGGACAGGGCCTACGAGCAGTACTTC. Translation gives CASSSDRAYEQYF.

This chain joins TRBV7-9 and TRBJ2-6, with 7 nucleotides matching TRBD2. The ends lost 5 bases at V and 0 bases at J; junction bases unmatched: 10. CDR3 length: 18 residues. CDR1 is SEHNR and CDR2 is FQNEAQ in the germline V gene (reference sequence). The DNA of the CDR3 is TGTGCCAGCAGCCAGGCTGGGGAGGGTCGCTCTGGGGCCAACGTCCTGACTTTC. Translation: CASSQAGEGRSGANVLTF.

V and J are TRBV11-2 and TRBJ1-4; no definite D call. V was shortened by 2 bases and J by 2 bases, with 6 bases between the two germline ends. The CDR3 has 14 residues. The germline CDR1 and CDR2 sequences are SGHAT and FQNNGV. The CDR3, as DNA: TGTGCCAGCAGCTTAACAGCCACTAATGAAAAACTGTTTTTT. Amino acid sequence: CASSLTATNEKLFF.

The CDR3 loop is CASSVAPTGGEGNTQYF. CDR3 DNA sequence: TGTGCCAGCAGCGTAGCTCCGACAGGGGGCGAGGGGAATACGCAGTATTTT. The genes are TRBV9 and TRBJ2-3; 10 bases match TRBD1. Trimming took 0 bases from V and 7 from J; bases not matched to a gene: 11. There are 17 residues in the CDR3. CDR1 SGDLS and CDR2 YYNGEE come from the germline V gene.

The CDR3 reads CASSLEQGHYEQYF. CDR3 nucleotides: TGCGCCAGCAGCTTGGAACAGGGGCACTACGAGCAGTACTTC. The chain carries TRBV5-1 and TRBJ2-7, with 7 bases fitting TRBD1. Germline V gives CDR1 SGHRS, CDR2 YFSETQ. The CDR3 has 14 residues. V dropped 0 bases and J dropped 3; count of bases not matched to a gene: 3.

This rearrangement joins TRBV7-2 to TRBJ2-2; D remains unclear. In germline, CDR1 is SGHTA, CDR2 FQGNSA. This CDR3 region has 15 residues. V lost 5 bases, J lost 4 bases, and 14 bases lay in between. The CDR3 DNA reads TGTGCCAGCAGCCCGCCGGGTAGGAGCACCGGGGAGCTGTTTTTT. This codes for CASSPPGRSTGELFF. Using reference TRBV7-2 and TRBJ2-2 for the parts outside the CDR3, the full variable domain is GAGVSQSPSNKVTEKGKDVELRCDPISGHTALYWYRQSLGQGLEFLIYFQGNSAPDKSGLPSDRFSAERTGGSVSTLTIQRTQQEDSAVYLCASSPPGRSTGELFFGEGSRLTVL.

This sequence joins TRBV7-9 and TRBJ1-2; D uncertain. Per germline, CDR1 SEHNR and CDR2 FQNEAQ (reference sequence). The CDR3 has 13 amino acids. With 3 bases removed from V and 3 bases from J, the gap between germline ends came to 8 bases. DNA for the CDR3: TGTGCCAGCAGCTTTACCGGTGACTATGGCTACACCTTC. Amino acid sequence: CASSFTGDYGYTF. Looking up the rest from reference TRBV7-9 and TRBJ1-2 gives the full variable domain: DTGVSQNPRHKITKRGQNVTFRCDPISEHNRLYWYRQTLGQGPEFLTYFQNEAQLEKSRLLSDRFSAERPKGSFSTLEIQRTEQGDSAMYLCASSFTGDYGYTFGSGTRLTVV.

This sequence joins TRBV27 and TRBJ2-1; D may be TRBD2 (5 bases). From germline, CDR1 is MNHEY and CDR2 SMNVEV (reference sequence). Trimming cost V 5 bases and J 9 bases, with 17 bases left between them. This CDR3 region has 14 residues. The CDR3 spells CASSPPDWSGEQFF. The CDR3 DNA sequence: TGTGCCAGCAGTCCTCCGGACTGGTCCGGTGAGCAGTTCTTC.

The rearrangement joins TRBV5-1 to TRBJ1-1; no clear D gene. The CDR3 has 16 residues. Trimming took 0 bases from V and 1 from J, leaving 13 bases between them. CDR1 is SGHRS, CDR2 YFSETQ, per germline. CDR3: CASSLGRVLGNTEAFF. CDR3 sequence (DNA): TGCGCCAGCAGCTTGGGGAGGGTTTTGGGGAACACTGAAGCTTTCTTT.

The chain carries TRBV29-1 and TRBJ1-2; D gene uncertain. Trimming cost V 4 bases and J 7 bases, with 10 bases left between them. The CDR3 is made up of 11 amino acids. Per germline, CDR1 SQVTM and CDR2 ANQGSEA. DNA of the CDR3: TGCAGCGTTGGAACGGAGTCTGGCTACACCTTC. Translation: CSVGTESGYTF.

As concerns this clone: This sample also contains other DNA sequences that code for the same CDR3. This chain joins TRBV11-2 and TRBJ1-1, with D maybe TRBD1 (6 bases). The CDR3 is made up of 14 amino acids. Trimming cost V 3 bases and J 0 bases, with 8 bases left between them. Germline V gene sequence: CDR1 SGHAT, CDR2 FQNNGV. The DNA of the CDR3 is TGTGCCAGCAGCTTGAACAGGGTGAACACTGAAGCTTTCTTT. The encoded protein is CASSLNRVNTEAFF.

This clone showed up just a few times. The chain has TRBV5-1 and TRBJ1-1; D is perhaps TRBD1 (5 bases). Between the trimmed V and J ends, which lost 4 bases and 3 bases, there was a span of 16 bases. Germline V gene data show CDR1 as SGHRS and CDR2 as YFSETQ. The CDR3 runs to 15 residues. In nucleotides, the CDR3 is TGCGCCAGCAGCCCAGGTGGGGGGTCCTACACTGAAGCTTTCTTT. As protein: CASSPGGGSYTEAFF. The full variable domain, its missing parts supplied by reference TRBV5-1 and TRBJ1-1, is KAGVTQTPRYLIKTRGQQVTLSCSPISGHRSVSWYQQTPGQGLQFLFEYFSETQRNKGNFPGRFSGRQFSNSRSEMNVSTLELGDSALYLCASSPGGGSYTEAFFGQGTRLTVV.

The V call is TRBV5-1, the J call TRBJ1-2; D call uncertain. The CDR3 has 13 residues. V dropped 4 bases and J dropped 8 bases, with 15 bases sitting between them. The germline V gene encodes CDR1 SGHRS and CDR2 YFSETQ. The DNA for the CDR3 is TGCGCCAGCAGCGTGACCCCACCGGGGGGCTACACCTTC. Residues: CASSVTPPGGYTF. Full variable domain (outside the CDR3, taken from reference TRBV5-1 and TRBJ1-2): KAGVTQTPRYLIKTRGQQVTLSCSPISGHRSVSWYQQTPGQGLQFLFEYFSETQRNKGNFPGRFSGRQFSNSRSEMNVSTLELGDSALYLCASSVTPPGGYTFGSGTRLTVV.

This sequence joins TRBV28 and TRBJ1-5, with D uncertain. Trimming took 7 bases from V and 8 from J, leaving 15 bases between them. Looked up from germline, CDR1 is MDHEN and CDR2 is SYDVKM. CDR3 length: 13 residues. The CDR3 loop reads CASIPGVSEPQHF. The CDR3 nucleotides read TGTGCCAGCATCCCCGGTGTCTCCGAGCCCCAGCATTTT. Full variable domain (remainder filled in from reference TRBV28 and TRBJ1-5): DVKVTQSSRYLVKRTGEKVFLECVQDMDHENMFWYRQDPGLGLRLIYFSYDVKMKEKGDIPEGYSVSREKKERFSLILESASTNQTSMYLCASIPGVSEPQHFGDGTRLSIL.

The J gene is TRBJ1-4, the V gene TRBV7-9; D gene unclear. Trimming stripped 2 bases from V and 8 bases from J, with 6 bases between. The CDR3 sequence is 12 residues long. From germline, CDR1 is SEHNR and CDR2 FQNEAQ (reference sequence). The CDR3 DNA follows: TGTGCCAGCAGCTTAAGCGGGGAAAAACTGTTTTTT. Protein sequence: CASSLSGEKLFF.

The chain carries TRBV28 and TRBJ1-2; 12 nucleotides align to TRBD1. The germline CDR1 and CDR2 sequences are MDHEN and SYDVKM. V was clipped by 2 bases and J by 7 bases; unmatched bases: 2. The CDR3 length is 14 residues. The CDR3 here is CASSLGTGGFGYTF. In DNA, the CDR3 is TGTGCCAGCAGTTTAGGGACAGGGGGCTTTGGCTACACCTTC.